This T cell receptor (beta chain) was sequenced in a study of blood T cells in healthy people across ages (dated by TCRdb to between 2014 and 2017). A note on the overall study: In model experiments, roughly one uniquely barcoded TCR beta cDNA molecule per two T cells was captured by template switching. To track age-related changes in TCR beta repertoire diversity, the study relied on deep sequencing normalized with unique cDNA molecular identifiers. Four age groups were formed from the donors: young (average 16 years), middle-aged (around 41), aged (62) and long-lived (roughly 88). For two donors (one aged 18 to 30 and one aged 80 or older), the study analyzed two additional independent replicas of 1 million unique cDNA reads from the same blood draw. To avoid experimental bias, donors of different ages were spread randomly across the sequencing lanes. Study-level results and caveats: Observed TCR beta diversity per million T cells fell roughly linearly with age, and a significant reduction was already apparent by age around 44. A strong correlation was found between observed TCR beta diversity and the percentage of naive T cells measured by flow cytometry. Because the CMV infection status of the donors was unknown, age-related changes in expanded clonotypes may potentially have been confounded. Because profiling used bulk unsorted PBMCs, naive and antigen-experienced compartments could not be compared conclusively. Compared with the aged group, the long-lived group had more naive CD4+ T cells, fewer expanded clones and increased TCR diversity, suggesting age selection. Estimates of total diversity based on one million sequenced T cells were considered lower bounds and underestimates.

The CDR3 holds 14 amino acids from the cysteine to the phenylalanine. CDR3 DNA is the only sequence kept; it has 42 bases, read in frame from the first base. Looking up the germline V gene (reference sequence) yields CDR1 MNHEY and CDR2 SMNVEV. The library was prepared using 5' RACE. The sample was run on an Illumina HiSeq 2500. A second PCR of roughly 7 to 11 cycles was performed with a sample-barcoded 5' primer and a J-beta primer mix. A unique molecular identifier was introduced onto each TCR beta cDNA molecule by a template-switch 5' adaptor carrying 12 random nucleotides. Each sample yielded at least 2.5 million CDR3-containing paired-end reads. The Mint cDNA synthesis kit, primed by a TRBC-specific oligonucleotide, was used to synthesize first-strand cDNA from all RNA. All cDNA was treated with uracil-DNA glycosylase and then went through a first 18-cycle PCR with the universal primers M1SS and BC2_uni_R. The authors' pipeline ran thus. For normalization, 1 million high-quality reads, each with a distinct molecular identifier, were randomly selected from each sample. Reads with shared molecular identifiers were discarded instead of being binned into consensus sequences. MiTCR, run with a Q25 quality threshold and the strictest error-elimination algorithm, handled CDR3 identification, clonotype clustering and error correction. A nonparametric unseen species model using Euler transformation provided a lower-bound estimate of total TCR beta diversity. TCRdb trimmed the raw reads at Q25, called clones with MiXCR and kept productive beta chains. Every distinct CDR3 protein forms one entry, paired with its most common genes and DNA. TCRdb's processing, not the authors' own work, is the source of the V and J calls. This sample gives about 680,000 distinct CDR3 sequences in total; roughly 50% of them show up just once. Of the sample, roughly 30% is held by the ten largest clones.

As to this clonotype: Its antigen is still unknown. The input lacks base qualities; no much larger clone sits a single base away.

The donors were a few dozen Caucasian individuals from Russia, aged roughly 6 to 100 years, who were systemically healthy. Each donor gave about 10 milliliters of peripheral blood, drawn into EDTA-treated Vacutainer tubes. Ficoll-Paque density-gradient centrifugation was used to isolate PBMCs, with at least 7 million per sample. Trizol reagent was used to extract total RNA from PBMCs, with at least 5 micrograms per sample. For every donor, flow cytometry on a PBMC aliquot measured the percentage of naive CD45RAhigh/CD27high T cells. The chain couples TRBV27 to TRBJ2-7; D gene: possibly TRBD2, on 6 matching bases. The end of the DNA is better explained by TRBJ2-5, so the J call may be wrong. The specimen was blood. The sequence came from a woman aged 60 to 75 in good health. The nucleotides are TGTGCCAGCCGCATTCGGGACTCTCAGGAGACCCAGTACTTC. It is translated as CASRIRDSQETQYF.